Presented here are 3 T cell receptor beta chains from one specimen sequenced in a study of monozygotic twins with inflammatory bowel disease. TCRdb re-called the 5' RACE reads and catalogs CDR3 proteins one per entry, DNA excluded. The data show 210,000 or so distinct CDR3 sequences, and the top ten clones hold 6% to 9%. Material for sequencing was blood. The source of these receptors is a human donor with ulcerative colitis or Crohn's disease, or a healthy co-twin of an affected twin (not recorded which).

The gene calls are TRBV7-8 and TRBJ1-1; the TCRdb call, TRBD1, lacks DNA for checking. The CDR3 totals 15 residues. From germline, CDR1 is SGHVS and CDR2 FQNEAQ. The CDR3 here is CASSLNRRGATEAFF.

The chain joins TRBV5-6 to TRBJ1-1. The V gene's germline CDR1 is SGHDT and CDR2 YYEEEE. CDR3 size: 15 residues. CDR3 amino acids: CASSPTRPMNTEAFF.

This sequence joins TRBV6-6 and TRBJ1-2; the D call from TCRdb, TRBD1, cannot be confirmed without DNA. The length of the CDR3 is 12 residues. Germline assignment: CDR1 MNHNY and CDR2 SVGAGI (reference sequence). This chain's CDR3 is CASTQGPYGYTF.